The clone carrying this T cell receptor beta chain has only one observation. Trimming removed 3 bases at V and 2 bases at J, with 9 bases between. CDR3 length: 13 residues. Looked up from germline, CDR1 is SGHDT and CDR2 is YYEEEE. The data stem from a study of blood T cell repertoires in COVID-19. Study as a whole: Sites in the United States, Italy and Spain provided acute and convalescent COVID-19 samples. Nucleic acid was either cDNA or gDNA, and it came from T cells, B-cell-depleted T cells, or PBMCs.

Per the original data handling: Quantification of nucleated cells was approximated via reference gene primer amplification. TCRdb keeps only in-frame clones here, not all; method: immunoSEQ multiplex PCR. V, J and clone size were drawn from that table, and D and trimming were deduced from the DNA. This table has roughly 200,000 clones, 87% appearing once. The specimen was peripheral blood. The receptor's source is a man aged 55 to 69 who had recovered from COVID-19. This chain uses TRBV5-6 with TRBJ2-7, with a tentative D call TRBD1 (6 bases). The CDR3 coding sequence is TGTGCCAGCAGCTCCCAGGGGACCTACGAGCAGTACTTC. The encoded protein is CASSSQGTYEQYF.